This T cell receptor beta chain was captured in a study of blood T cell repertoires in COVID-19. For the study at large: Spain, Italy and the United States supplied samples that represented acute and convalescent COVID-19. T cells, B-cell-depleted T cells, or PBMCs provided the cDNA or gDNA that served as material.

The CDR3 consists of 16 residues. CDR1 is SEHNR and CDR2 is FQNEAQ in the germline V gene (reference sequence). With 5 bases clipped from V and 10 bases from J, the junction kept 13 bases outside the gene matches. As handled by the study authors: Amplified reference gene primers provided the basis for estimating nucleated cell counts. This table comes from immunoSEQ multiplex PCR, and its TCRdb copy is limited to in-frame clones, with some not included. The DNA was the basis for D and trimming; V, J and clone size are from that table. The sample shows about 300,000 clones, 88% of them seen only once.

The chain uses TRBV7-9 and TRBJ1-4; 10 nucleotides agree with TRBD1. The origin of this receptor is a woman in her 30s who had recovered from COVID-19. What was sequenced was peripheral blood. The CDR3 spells CASSPGQGGLGGKLFF. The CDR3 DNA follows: TGTGCCAGCAGCCCCGGACAGGGGGGATTAGGAGGAAAACTGTTTTTT.